Below, 8 T cell receptor beta chains from the same sample are listed, as sequenced in a study of shared clonotypes between healthy human individuals. Naive CD8 cells lacked CD45RO and underwent positive selection for CCR7, leaving out terminally differentiated effector memory CD45RA+ cells. Libraries were prepared by immunoSEQ multiplex PCR; TCRdb keeps only in-frame clonotypes and omits some of them. The data contain approximately 810,000 clones, nearly 95% of them singletons. Sequenced: naive CD8+ T cells sorted from blood. The receptors originated from a man between 25 and 39 years old in good health.

The chain employs TRBV27 and TRBJ1-5, with TRBD1 identical over 9 bases. The CDR3 length is 17 residues. The ends lost 4 bases at V and 5 bases at J; junction bases unmatched: 12. Germline CDR1 MNHEY, CDR2 SMNVEV (reference sequence). CDR3 residues: CASSSGTGLFGDQPQHF. The CDR3 DNA reads as TGTGCCAGCAGTTCCGGGACAGGGTTATTCGGAGATCAGCCCCAGCATTTT.

This clone appeared once. V usage is TRBV15 and J usage is TRBJ2-7; 8 positions agree with TRBD1. The CDR3 sequence is 15 residues long. The germline CDR1 and CDR2 sequences are LNHNV and YYDKDF (reference sequence). V was clipped by 1 base and J by 3 bases; unmatched bases: 5. The CDR3 sequence: CATSRGTGHLYEQYF. CDR3 DNA: TGTGCCACCAGCAGAGGGACAGGGCACCTCTACGAGCAGTACTTC.

The CDR3 coding sequence is TGTGCCAGCAGCCAACCACTAGCGGGAGTTCCCAATGAGCAGTTCTTC. Translating gives CASSQPLAGVPNEQFF. The J gene is TRBJ2-1, the V gene TRBV4-2, with 11 positions matching TRBD2. Trimming cost V 2 bases and J 6 bases; bases outside gene matches: 6. CDR1 is LGHNA and CDR2 is YNFKEQ in the germline V gene. The CDR3 is made up of 16 amino acids.

This rearrangement joins TRBV12-5 to TRBJ2-3; TRBD2 aligns across 11 bases. Germline CDR1 LGHNT, CDR2 FRNRAP. The CDR3 consists of 16 residues. V lost 2 bases to trimming and J lost 4 bases; unmatched junction nucleotides: 5. CDR3: CASGLIAGGPSDTQYF. The CDR3, as DNA: TGTGCTAGTGGTTTGATAGCGGGAGGGCCCTCAGATACGCAGTATTTT.

V gene TRBV9 combines with J gene TRBJ2-1; D may correspond to TRBD1 or TRBD2 (5 bases each). The CDR3 runs to 12 residues. Trimming shortened V by 4 bases and J by 8 bases, and 10 bases separated the two germline ends. In germline, CDR1 is SGDLS, CDR2 YYNGEE. CDR3 DNA: TGTGCCAGCAGCCCGAGGGGTTATGAGCAGTTCTTC. Translated, it gives CASSPRGYEQFF.

The chain links TRBV23-1 to TRBJ2-7, with 8 bases that match TRBD1. TRBV23-1 is an ORF, and what it does is uncertain. The CDR3 spans 15 residues. V lost 0 bases, J lost 1 base, and 2 bases stayed unmatched. The CDR3 DNA is TGCGCCAGCAGTCAATCACGGACAGGGTCCTACGAGCAGTACTTC. It translates to CASSQSRTGSYEQYF.

This rearrangement joins TRBV5-1 to TRBJ1-5, with D hard to call. The ends were cut back, 0 bases at V and 1 base at J, with 8 bases in the middle. Germline V gene lookup returns CDR1 SGHRS and CDR2 YFSETQ. This CDR3 is built from 15 residues. CDR3 sequence (DNA): TGCGCCAGCAGCTTGGAGGAGAAAAGCAATCAGCCCCAGCATTTT. This codes for CASSLEEKSNQPQHF. Full variable domain (rest looked up from reference TRBV5-1 and TRBJ1-5): KAGVTQTPRYLIKTRGQQVTLSCSPISGHRSVSWYQQTPGQGLQFLFEYFSETQRNKGNFPGRFSGRQFSNSRSEMNVSTLELGDSALYLCASSLEEKSNQPQHFGDGTRLSIL.

The rearrangement links TRBV5-5 to TRBJ2-1; D is unresolved. This CDR3 comprises 15 residues. V lost 4 bases and J lost 0, with 11 bases in between. CDR1 SGHKS and CDR2 YYEKEE come from the germline V gene (reference sequence). As DNA, the CDR3 is TGTGCCAGCAGCCCCCTCACTTACTCCTACAATGAGCAGTTCTTC. This translates into CASSPLTYSYNEQFF.